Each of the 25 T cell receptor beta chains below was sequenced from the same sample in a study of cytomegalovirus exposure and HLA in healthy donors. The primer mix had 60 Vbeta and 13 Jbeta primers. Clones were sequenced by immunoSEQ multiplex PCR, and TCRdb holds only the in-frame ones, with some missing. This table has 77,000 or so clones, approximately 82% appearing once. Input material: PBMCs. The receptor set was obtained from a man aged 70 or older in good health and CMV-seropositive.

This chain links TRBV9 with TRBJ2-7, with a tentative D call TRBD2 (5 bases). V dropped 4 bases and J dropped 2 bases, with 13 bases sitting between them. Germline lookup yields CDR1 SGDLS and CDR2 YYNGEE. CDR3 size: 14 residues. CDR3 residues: CASSTIGEAYEQYF. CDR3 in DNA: TGTGCCAGCAGCACAATCGGGGAAGCCTACGAGCAGTACTTC.

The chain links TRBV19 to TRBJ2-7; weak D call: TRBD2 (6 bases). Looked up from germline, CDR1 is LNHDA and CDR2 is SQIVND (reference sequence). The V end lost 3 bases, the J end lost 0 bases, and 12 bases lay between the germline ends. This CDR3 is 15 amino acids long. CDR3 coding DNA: TGTGCCAGTAGTATTCGAGCGGGCCCCTCCTACGAGCAGTACTTC. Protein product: CASSIRAGPSYEQYF.

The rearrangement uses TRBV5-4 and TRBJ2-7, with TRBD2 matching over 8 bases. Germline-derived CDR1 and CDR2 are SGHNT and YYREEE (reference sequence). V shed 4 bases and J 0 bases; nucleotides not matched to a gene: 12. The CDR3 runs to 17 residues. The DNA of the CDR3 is TGTGCCAGCAGCCCCGCGGGGGGCGGTAGGAGCTCCTACGAGCAGTACTTC. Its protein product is CASSPAGGGRSSYEQYF.

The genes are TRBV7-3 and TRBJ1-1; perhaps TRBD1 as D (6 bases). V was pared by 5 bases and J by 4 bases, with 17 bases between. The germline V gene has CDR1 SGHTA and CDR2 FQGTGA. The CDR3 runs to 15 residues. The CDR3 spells CASSPNGGGRTEAFF. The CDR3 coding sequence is TGTGCCAGCAGCCCTAATGGGGGGGGCCGCACTGAAGCTTTCTTT. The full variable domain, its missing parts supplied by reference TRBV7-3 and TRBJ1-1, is GAGVSQTPSNKVTEKGKYVELRCDPISGHTALYWYRQSLGQGPEFLIYFQGTGAADDSGLPNDRFFAVRPEGSVSTLKIQRTERGDSAVYLCASSPNGGGRTEAFFGQGTRLTVV.

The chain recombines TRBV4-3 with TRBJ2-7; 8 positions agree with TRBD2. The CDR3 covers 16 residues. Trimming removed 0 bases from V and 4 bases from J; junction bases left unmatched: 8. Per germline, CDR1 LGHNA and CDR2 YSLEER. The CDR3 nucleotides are TGCGCCAGCAGCCAAGAGGCCAGCGGGGGAGGTTACGAGCAGTACTTC. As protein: CASSQEASGGGYEQYF.

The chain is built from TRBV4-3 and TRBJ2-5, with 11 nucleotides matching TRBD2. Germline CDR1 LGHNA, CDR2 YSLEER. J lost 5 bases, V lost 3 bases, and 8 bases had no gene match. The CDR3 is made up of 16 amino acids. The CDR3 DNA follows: TGCGCCAGCAGCCATTCCCCCGGGACTAGCGGCGAGACCCAGTACTTC. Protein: CASSHSPGTSGETQYF.

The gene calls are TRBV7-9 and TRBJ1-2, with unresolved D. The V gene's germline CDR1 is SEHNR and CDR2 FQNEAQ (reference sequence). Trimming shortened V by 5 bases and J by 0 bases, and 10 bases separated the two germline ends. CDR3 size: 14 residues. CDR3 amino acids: CASSPVTANYGYTF. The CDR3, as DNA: TGTGCCAGCAGCCCTGTAACGGCTAACTATGGCTACACCTTC.

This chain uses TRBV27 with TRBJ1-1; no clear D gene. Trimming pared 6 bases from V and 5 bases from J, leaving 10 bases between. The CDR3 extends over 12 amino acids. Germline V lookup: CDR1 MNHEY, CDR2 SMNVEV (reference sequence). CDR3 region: CASRRVATEAFF. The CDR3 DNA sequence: TGTGCCAGCAGGCGGGTCGCGACTGAAGCTTTCTTT.

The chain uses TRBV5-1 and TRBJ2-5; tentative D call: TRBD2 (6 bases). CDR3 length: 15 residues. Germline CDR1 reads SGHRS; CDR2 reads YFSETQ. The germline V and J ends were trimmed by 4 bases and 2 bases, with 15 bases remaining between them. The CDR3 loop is CASSLGASEQETQYF. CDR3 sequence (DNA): TGCGCCAGCAGCCTCGGAGCTAGCGAGCAAGAGACCCAGTACTTC. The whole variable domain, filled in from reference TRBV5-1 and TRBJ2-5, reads KAGVTQTPRYLIKTRGQQVTLSCSPISGHRSVSWYQQTPGQGLQFLFEYFSETQRNKGNFPGRFSGRQFSNSRSEMNVSTLELGDSALYLCASSLGASEQETQYFGPGTRLLVL.

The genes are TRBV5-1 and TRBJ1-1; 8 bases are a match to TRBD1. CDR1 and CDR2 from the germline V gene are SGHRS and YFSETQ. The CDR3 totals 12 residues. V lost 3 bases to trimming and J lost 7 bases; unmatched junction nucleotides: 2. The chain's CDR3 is CASSSGTGEAFF. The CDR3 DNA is TGCGCCAGCAGCTCCGGGACAGGTGAAGCTTTCTTT.

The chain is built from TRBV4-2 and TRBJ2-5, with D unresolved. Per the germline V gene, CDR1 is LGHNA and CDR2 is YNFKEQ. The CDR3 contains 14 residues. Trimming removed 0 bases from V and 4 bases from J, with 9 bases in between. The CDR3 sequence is CASSQDLQIETQYF. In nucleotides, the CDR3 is TGTGCCAGCAGCCAAGATCTCCAGATAGAGACCCAGTACTTC.

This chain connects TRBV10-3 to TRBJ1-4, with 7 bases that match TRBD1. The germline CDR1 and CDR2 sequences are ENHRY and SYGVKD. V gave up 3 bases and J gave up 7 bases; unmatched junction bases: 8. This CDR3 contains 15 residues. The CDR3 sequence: CAISDPDRFREKLFF. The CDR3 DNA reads TGTGCCATCAGTGACCCGGACAGGTTTCGTGAAAAACTGTTTTTT.

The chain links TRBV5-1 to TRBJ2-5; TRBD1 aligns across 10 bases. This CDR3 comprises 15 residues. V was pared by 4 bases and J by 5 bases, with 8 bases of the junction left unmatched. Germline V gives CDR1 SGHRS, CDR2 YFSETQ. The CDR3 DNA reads TGCGCCAGCAGCCGACAGGGGGCAGGAGAGGAGACCCAGTACTTC. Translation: CASSRQGAGEETQYF.

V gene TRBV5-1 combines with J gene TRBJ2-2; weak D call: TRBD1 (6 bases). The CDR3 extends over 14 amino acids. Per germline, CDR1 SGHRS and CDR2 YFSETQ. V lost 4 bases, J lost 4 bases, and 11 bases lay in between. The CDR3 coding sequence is TGCGCCAGCAGCATAAGGACAGTCACCGGGGAGCTGTTTTTT. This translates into CASSIRTVTGELFF.

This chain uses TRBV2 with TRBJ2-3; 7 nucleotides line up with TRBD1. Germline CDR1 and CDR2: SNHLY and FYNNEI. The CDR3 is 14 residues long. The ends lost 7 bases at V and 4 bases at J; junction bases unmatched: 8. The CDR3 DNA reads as TGTGCCAGCACCCCCGGACAGGTTTCAGATACGCAGTATTTT. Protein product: CASTPGQVSDTQYF.

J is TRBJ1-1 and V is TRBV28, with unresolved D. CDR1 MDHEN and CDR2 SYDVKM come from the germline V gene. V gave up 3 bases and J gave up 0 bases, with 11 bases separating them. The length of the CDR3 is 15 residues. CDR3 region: CASSLGGNLNTEAFF. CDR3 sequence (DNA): TGTGCCAGCAGTTTGGGAGGCAACCTGAACACTGAAGCTTTCTTT.

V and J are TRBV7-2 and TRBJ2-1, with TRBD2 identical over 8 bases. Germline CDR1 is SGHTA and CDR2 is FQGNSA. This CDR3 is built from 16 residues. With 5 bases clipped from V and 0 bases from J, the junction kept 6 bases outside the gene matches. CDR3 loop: CASSDTSGLSYNEQFF. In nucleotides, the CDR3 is TGTGCCAGCAGCGATACTAGCGGCCTCTCCTACAATGAGCAGTTCTTC.

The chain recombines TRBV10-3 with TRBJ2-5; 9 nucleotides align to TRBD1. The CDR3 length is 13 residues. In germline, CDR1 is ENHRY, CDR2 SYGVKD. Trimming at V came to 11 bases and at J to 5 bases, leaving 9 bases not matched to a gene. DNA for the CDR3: TGTGCCGCCGGGACAGGGCGACTGGAGACCCAGTACTTC. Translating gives CAAGTGRLETQYF.

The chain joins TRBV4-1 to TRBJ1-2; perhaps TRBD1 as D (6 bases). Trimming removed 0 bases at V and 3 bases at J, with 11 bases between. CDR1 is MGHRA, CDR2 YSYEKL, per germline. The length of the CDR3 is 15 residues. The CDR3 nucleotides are TGCGCCAGCAGCCAAGATCAGCAGGGGTACTATGGCTACACCTTC. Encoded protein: CASSQDQQGYYGYTF.

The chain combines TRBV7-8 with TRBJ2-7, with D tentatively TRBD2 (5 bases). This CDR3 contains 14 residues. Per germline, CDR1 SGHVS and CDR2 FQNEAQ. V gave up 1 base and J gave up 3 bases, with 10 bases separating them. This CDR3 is CASSLELGDYEQYF. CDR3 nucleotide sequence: TGTGCCAGCAGCTTAGAGCTGGGAGACTACGAGCAGTACTTC.

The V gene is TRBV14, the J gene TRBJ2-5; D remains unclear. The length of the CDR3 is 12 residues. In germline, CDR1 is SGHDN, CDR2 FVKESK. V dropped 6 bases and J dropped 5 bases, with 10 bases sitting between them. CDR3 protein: CASSLVLETQYF. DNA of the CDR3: TGTGCCAGCAGTTTAGTTCTGGAGACCCAGTACTTC.

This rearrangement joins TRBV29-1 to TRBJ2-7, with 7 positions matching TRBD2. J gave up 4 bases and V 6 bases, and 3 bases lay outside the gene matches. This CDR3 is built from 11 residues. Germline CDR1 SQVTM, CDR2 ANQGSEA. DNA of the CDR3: TGCAGCGTGACGGGGGGTTACGAGCAGTACTTC. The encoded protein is CSVTGGYEQYF.

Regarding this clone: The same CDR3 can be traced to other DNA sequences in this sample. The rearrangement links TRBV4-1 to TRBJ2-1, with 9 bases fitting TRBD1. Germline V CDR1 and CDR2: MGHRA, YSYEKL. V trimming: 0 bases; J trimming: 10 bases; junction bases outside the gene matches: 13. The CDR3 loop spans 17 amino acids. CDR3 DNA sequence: TGCGCCAGCAGCCAAGAAGGGGTACCACAGGGGGCGGGAGAGCAGTTCTTC. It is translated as CASSQEGVPQGAGEQFF.

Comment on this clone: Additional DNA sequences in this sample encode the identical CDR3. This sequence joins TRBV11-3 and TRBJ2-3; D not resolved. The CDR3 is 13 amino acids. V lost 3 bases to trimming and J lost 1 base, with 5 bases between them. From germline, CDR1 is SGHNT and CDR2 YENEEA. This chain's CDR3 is CASSFPGTDTQYF. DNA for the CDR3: TGTGCCAGCAGCTTTCCGGGCACAGATACGCAGTATTTT.

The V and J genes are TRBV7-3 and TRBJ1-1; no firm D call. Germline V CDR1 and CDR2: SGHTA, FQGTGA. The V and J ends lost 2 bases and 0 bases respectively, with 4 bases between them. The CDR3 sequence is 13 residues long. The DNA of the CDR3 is TGTGCCAGCAGCTTACACTTGAACACTGAAGCTTTCTTT. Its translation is CASSLHLNTEAFF.